This is a list of T cell receptor beta chains from one sample in a study of cytomegalovirus exposure and HLA in healthy donors. Generated by immunoSEQ multiplex PCR, the TCRdb table keeps only in-frame clones and is missing some. This repertoire shows about 38,000 clones, 55% to 75% found once; its top ten account for 18%. Sequencing used PBMCs. The receptors were sampled from a middle-aged man in good health and CMV-seropositive. CDR3s include the opening cysteine and the closing phenylalanine or tryptophan. The D gene is left open where the match is weak. Only some rows state a clone size, as once, few, many or a class for expanded clones.

d_gene	v_gene	abundance	j_gene	CDR3aa	CDR3nt
TRBD2	TRBV10-1	NA	TRBJ2-3	CASRRTGRGAIDTQYF	TGCGCCAGCAGGAGGACTGGGCGGGGGGCCATAGATACGCAGTATTTT
TRBD2	TRBV7-6	once	TRBJ2-1	CASSRTSGPSSYNEQFF	TGTGCCAGCAGTCGGACTAGCGGGCCTAGCTCCTACAATGAGCAGTTCTTC
NA	TRBV28	NA	TRBJ2-3	CASSPNRVDTQYF	TGTGCCAGCAGTCCCAACAGGGTGGATACGCAGTATTTT
TRBD1	TRBV25-1	NA	TRBJ1-2	CASSERDRVIGGYTF	TGTGCCAGCAGTGAGAGAGACAGGGTGATTGGTGGCTACACCTTC
NA	TRBV4-3	few	TRBJ1-6	CASSQKIATGSPLHF	TGCGCCAGCAGCCAAAAAATCGCCACCGGTTCACCCCTCCACTTT
NA	TRBV19	NA	TRBJ1-2	CASSTGGLYGYTF	TGTGCCAGTAGTACCGGAGGGTTATATGGCTACACCTTC
NA	TRBV5-6	NA	TRBJ1-1	CASSLTGRVTEAFF	TGTGCCAGCAGCTTGACAGGGAGGGTAACTGAAGCTTTCTTT
NA	TRBV4-1	NA	TRBJ2-7	CASPSPPNRARFHEQYF	TGCGCCAGCCCAAGCCCACCTAACAGGGCGCGCTTTCACGAGCAGTACTTC
NA	TRBV7-9	NA	TRBJ2-1	CASSLGLASYNEQFF	TGTGCCAGCAGCTTAGGGCTAGCAAGCTACAATGAGCAGTTCTTC
TRBD1	TRBV11-3	NA	TRBJ1-4	CASSSGQGTLLDNEKLFF	TGTGCCAGCAGCTCGGGACAGGGGACGCTACTCGATAATGAAAAACTGTTTTTT
NA	TRBV5-1	NA	TRBJ1-1	CASSLWRGAGEAFF	TGCGCCAGCAGCCTCTGGCGGGGGGCCGGTGAAGCTTTCTTT
TRBD1	TRBV9	NA	TRBJ1-2	CASSPQGGGYGYTF	TGTGCCAGCAGCCCACAGGGGGGCGGGTATGGCTACACCTTC
TRBD1	TRBV18	NA	TRBJ1-3	CASSPGQETGNTIYF	TGTGCCAGCTCACCGGGACAGGAGACTGGAAACACCATATATTTT
NA	TRBV7-9	few	TRBJ1-2	CASSETGYGYTF	TGTGCCAGCAGTGAGACGGGCTATGGCTACACCTTC
NA	TRBV5-1	NA	TRBJ2-5	CASREGAEETQYF	TGCGCCAGCAGAGAAGGGGCAGAAGAGACCCAGTACTTC
TRBD2	TRBV7-7	NA	TRBJ2-1	CASSRAPVAGYNEQFF	TGTGCCAGCAGCCGCGCCCCCGTAGCGGGTTACAATGAGCAGTTCTTC
NA	TRBV6-5	few	TRBJ1-3	CASSYSTTVGNTIYF	TGTGCCAGCAGTTACTCAACGACAGTAGGAAACACCATATATTTT
TRBD1	TRBV5-1	NA	TRBJ1-5	CASSAGQGEREPQHF	TGCGCCAGCAGCGCCGGACAGGGGGAAAGGGAGCCCCAGCATTTT
TRBD1	TRBV9	NA	TRBJ1-3	CATGTGTSGNTIYF	TGTGCCACTGGGACAGGGACCTCTGGAAACACCATATATTTT
TRBD1	TRBV6-5	once	TRBJ2-7	CASRKRQGSSYEQYF	TGTGCCAGCAGAAAAAGACAGGGAAGCTCCTACGAGCAGTACTTC
TRBD1	TRBV5-6	NA	TRBJ2-7	CASSFTGAEQYF	TGTGCCAGCAGCTTCACAGGGGCCGAGCAGTACTTC
NA	TRBV2	NA	TRBJ2-5	CASTGGRETQYF	TGTGCCAGCACCGGGGGAAGGGAGACCCAGTACTTC
TRBD2	TRBV7-9	few	TRBJ2-1	CASSPGAGGSNEQFF	TGTGCCAGCAGCCCCGGAGCGGGGGGGAGCAATGAGCAGTTCTTC
NA	TRBV6-5	NA	TRBJ2-3	CASSYVAGGSTDTQYF	TGTGCCAGCAGTTACGTGGCAGGGGGGAGCACAGATACGCAGTATTTT
TRBD1	TRBV11-2	NA	TRBJ1-2	CASSPQPGQSYGYTF	TGTGCCAGCAGCCCCCAACCGGGACAGAGTTATGGCTACACCTTC
NA	TRBV18	once	TRBJ2-5	CASSRVQETQYF	TGTGCCAGCTCACGCGTTCAAGAGACCCAGTACTTC
NA	TRBV5-6	few	TRBJ1-5	CASSIPGGQPQHF	TGTGCCAGCAGCATCCCGGGGGGTCAGCCCCAGCATTTT
NA	TRBV6-5	NA	TRBJ1-1	CASSSETGSGNTEAFF	TGTGCCAGCAGTTCAGAGACAGGCTCGGGGAACACTGAAGCTTTCTTT
NA	TRBV6-6	NA	TRBJ2-1	CASLSGAWDEQFF	TGTGCCAGCCTTAGTGGGGCGTGGGATGAGCAGTTCTTC
NA	TRBV6-5	few	TRBJ1-2	CASSYSGASGLYGYTF	TGTGCCAGCAGTTACTCAGGGGCCTCCGGGTTATATGGCTACACCTTC
NA	TRBV7-7	few	TRBJ1-4	CASSLSGATNEKLFF	TGTGCCAGCAGCTTATCCGGGGCAACTAATGAAAAACTGTTTTTT